What follows describes a single T cell receptor beta chain. The data stem from a study of blood T cell repertoires in COVID-19. In the study overall: Italy, Spain and the United States were the sources of the convalescent and acute COVID-19 samples. In each case, the material was cDNA or gDNA derived from T cells, B-cell-depleted T cells, or PBMCs.

Enrolment of Seattle patients took place during active infection, and they were followed longitudinally. Original data processing: Estimates of nucleated cell counts were drawn from the amplification of reference gene primers. Sequenced by immunoSEQ multiplex PCR; TCRdb stores in-frame clones only, minus some. D and trimming come from the DNA, and the V and J calls and clone size come from that table. The data show approximately 170,000 clones, roughly 93% seen once. The clonotype originates from a woman aged 55-69 years with COVID-19, enrolled during active disease. The sequencing input was peripheral blood.

As DNA, the CDR3 is TGTGCCAGCGCCCCCCCCGGTGGACAGATGAACACCGGGGAGCTGTTTTTT. It codes for CASAPPGGQMNTGELFF. The chain combines TRBV5-4 with TRBJ2-2; TRBD1 is a possible D gene (6 bases). The CDR3 extends over 17 amino acids. Germline CDR1 reads SGHNT; CDR2 reads YYREEE (reference sequence). V was cut by 7 bases and J by 1 base, with 20 bases left in between.